This T cell receptor (beta chain) emerged from a study of cytomegalovirus exposure and HLA in healthy donors. Across the study: Across 300 to 400 genotyped donors, 81% landed in the Caucasian-associated ancestry cluster.

Turning to this clone: The antigen remains undetermined.

The PCR employed 60 Vbeta primers together with 13 Jbeta primers. TCRdb's copy holds only in-frame clones and misses some; the assay was immunoSEQ multiplex PCR. The sample shows around 280,000 clones, roughly 90% of them seen only once. Trimming took off 4 bases at V and 9 bases at J, with 7 bases between the two ends. This CDR3 has 12 amino acids. The germline CDR1 and CDR2 sequences are MGHRA and YSYEKL. Study outcomes and limitations: The study put some 160 TCR beta chains on its list as cytomegalovirus-associated.

The chain couples TRBV4-1 to TRBJ1-6; D gene unclear. This receptor was taken from a woman aged 18-29 years in good health and CMV-seronegative. Sequenced: PBMCs. The CDR3 spells CASSPPGSPLHF. Written as DNA, the CDR3 is TGCGCCAGCAGCCCGCCGGGTTCACCCCTCCACTTT.